A selection of T cell receptor beta chains follows, all from one sample in a study of T cell responses to AZD1222 COVID-19 vaccine. Here immunoSEQ multiplex PCR was the method, and the copy in TCRdb shows in-frame clones only, minus some. The sample carries about 45,000 clones, about 82% recorded once. Sequences were derived from peripheral blood, sampled 28 days after the second dose of the MenACWY control vaccine. The receptors were sampled from an adult who received the MenACWY meningococcal vaccine as a control. CDR3s include the opening cysteine and the closing phenylalanine or tryptophan. D genes are given only for firm matches. Clone size is shown for a subset of rows, as once, few, many or a class of expanded clone.

j_gene: TRBJ1-5; v_gene: TRBV2; d_gene: TRBD1; abundance: NA; len: 14; CDR3aa: CASSGQGGNQPQHF; CDR3nt: TGTGCCAGCAGTGGACAGGGGGGCAATCAGCCCCAGCATTTT
j_gene: TRBJ1-2; v_gene: TRBV11-2; d_gene: TRBD1; abundance: once; len: 16; CDR3aa: CASSLARTGGRGGYTF; CDR3nt: TGTGCCAGCAGCTTAGCCCGGACAGGGGGAAGGGGTGGCTACACCTTC
j_gene: TRBJ1-6; v_gene: TRBV23-1; d_gene: TRBD1; abundance: NA; len: 14; CDR3aa: CASSQEGAGSPLHF; CDR3nt: TGCGCCAGCAGTCAAGAGGGGGCGGGATCACCCCTCCACTTT
j_gene: TRBJ1-3; v_gene: TRBV30; d_gene: TRBD1; abundance: NA; len: 18; CDR3aa: CAWSRGDRGPLAGNTIYF; CDR3nt: TGTGCCTGGAGTCGTGGCGACAGGGGGCCTCTGGCTGGAAACACCATATATTTT
j_gene: TRBJ2-2; v_gene: TRBV27; d_gene: NA; abundance: NA; len: 14; CDR3aa: CASSLAGLWGELFF; CDR3nt: TGTGCCAGCAGTTTAGCCGGGCTCTGGGGGGAGCTGTTTTTT
j_gene: TRBJ2-3; v_gene: TRBV10-2; d_gene: NA; abundance: NA; len: 13; CDR3aa: CASTAGSTDTQYF; CDR3nt: TGCGCCAGCACGGCAGGGAGCACAGATACGCAGTATTTT
j_gene: TRBJ2-4; v_gene: TRBV5-1; d_gene: TRBD2; abundance: once; len: 21; CDR3aa: CASSLDGTLLAGMLAKNIQYF; CDR3nt: TGCGCCAGCAGCTTGGATGGTACTCTGCTAGCGGGAATGCTAGCCAAAAACATTCAGTACTTC
j_gene: TRBJ1-2; v_gene: TRBV3-1/TRBV3-2; d_gene: NA; abundance: NA; len: 12; CDR3aa: CASSHWDRLYTF; CDR3nt: TGTGCCAGCAGCCACTGGGACCGGTTGTACACCTTC
j_gene: TRBJ2-1; v_gene: TRBV3-1/TRBV3-2; d_gene: NA; abundance: NA; len: 17; CDR3aa: CASSLDSPIHSDNEQFF; CDR3nt: TGTGCCAGCAGCCTAGATTCTCCCATCCATTCCGACAATGAGCAGTTCTTC
j_gene: TRBJ2-7; v_gene: TRBV5-5; d_gene: NA; abundance: NA; len: 15; CDR3aa: CASSAPTEEPHEQYF; CDR3nt: TGTGCCAGCAGCGCCCCAACGGAGGAACCGCACGAGCAGTACTTC
j_gene: TRBJ2-2; v_gene: TRBV5-1; d_gene: TRBD2; abundance: NA; len: 15; CDR3aa: CASSSSGGGTGELFF; CDR3nt: TGCGCCAGCAGCTCTAGCGGGGGAGGCACCGGGGAGCTGTTTTTT
j_gene: TRBJ1-2; v_gene: TRBV2; d_gene: TRBD1; abundance: NA; len: 15; CDR3aa: CASSVLGQGRNGYTF; CDR3nt: TGTGCCAGCAGTGTACTAGGACAGGGGCGAAATGGCTACACCTTC
j_gene: TRBJ1-2; v_gene: TRBV7-8; d_gene: NA; abundance: NA; len: 14; CDR3aa: CASSLRSSHYGYTF; CDR3nt: TGTGCCAGCAGCTTACGGTCCAGTCACTATGGCTACACCTTC
j_gene: TRBJ1-3; v_gene: TRBV9; d_gene: NA; abundance: NA; len: 14; CDR3aa: CASSVDRFGNTIYF; CDR3nt: TGTGCCAGCAGCGTAGACAGGTTTGGAAACACCATATATTTT
j_gene: TRBJ2-7; v_gene: TRBV5-1; d_gene: TRBD1; abundance: NA; len: 15; CDR3aa: CASSLQTGQSYEQYF; CDR3nt: TGCGCCAGCAGCCTACAAACGGGACAGAGCTACGAGCAGTACTTC
j_gene: TRBJ1-1; v_gene: TRBV30; d_gene: NA; abundance: few; len: 13; CDR3aa: CAWSSGGYTEAFF; CDR3nt: TGTGCCTGGAGCTCGGGCGGTTACACTGAAGCTTTCTTT
j_gene: TRBJ2-3; v_gene: TRBV4-1; d_gene: NA; abundance: NA; len: 15; CDR3aa: CASSQVGVGPDTQYF; CDR3nt: TGCGCCAGCAGCCAAGTGGGTGTGGGGCCAGATACGCAGTATTTT
j_gene: TRBJ1-1; v_gene: TRBV15; d_gene: NA; abundance: NA; len: 13; CDR3aa: CATSRDQFTEAFF; CDR3nt: TGTGCCACCAGCAGAGATCAGTTCACTGAAGCTTTCTTT
j_gene: TRBJ2-4; v_gene: TRBV7-9; d_gene: TRBD1; abundance: few; len: 16; CDR3aa: CASSLAAGGAKNIQYF; CDR3nt: TGTGCCAGCAGCTTAGCGGCAGGGGGCGCCAAAAACATTCAGTACTTC
j_gene: TRBJ2-3; v_gene: TRBV10-3; d_gene: NA; abundance: NA; len: 13; CDR3aa: CAISGFSTDTQYF; CDR3nt: TGTGCCATCAGTGGTTTCTCCACAGATACGCAGTATTTT
j_gene: TRBJ2-7; v_gene: TRBV4-1; d_gene: NA; abundance: NA; len: 14; CDR3aa: CASSQLAGTYEQYF; CDR3nt: TGCGCCAGCAGCCAACTCGCAGGAACCTACGAGCAGTACTTC
j_gene: TRBJ2-3; v_gene: TRBV19; d_gene: NA; abundance: few; len: 14; CDR3aa: CASSITGTADTQYF; CDR3nt: TGTGCCAGTAGTATAACAGGGACCGCAGATACGCAGTATTTT
j_gene: TRBJ2-3; v_gene: TRBV9; d_gene: TRBD2; abundance: NA; len: 15; CDR3aa: CASSLSGTSTDTQYF; CDR3nt: TGTGCCAGCAGCCTTAGCGGGACTAGCACAGATACGCAGTATTTT
j_gene: TRBJ1-1; v_gene: TRBV10-1; d_gene: TRBD1; abundance: NA; len: 14; CDR3aa: CASSSGTVNTEAFF; CDR3nt: TGCGCCAGCAGTTCCGGGACAGTGAACACTGAAGCTTTCTTT
j_gene: TRBJ1-5; v_gene: TRBV6-1; d_gene: NA; abundance: NA; len: 13; CDR3aa: CASSDQVNQPQHF; CDR3nt: TGTGCCAGCAGTGACCAGGTTAATCAGCCCCAGCATTTT
j_gene: TRBJ1-1; v_gene: TRBV27; d_gene: TRBD1; abundance: NA; len: 16; CDR3aa: CASSSLFGTGYTEAFF; CDR3nt: TGTGCCAGCAGTTCTCTTTTTGGGACAGGGTACACTGAAGCTTTCTTT
j_gene: TRBJ1-1; v_gene: TRBV6-5; d_gene: TRBD1; abundance: NA; len: 14; CDR3aa: CASSQPTGGAEAFF; CDR3nt: TGTGCCAGCAGTCAACCGACAGGGGGGGCTGAAGCTTTCTTT
j_gene: TRBJ1-1; v_gene: TRBV6-5; d_gene: NA; abundance: NA; len: 14; CDR3aa: CASSYWGENTEAFF; CDR3nt: TGTGCCAGCAGTTATTGGGGGGAGAACACTGAAGCTTTCTTT
j_gene: TRBJ2-7; v_gene: TRBV5-6; d_gene: NA; abundance: NA; len: 13; CDR3aa: CASSLSAIRGQYF; CDR3nt: TGTGCCAGCAGCTTGTCGGCGATAAGGGGGCAGTACTTC
j_gene: TRBJ1-4; v_gene: TRBV6-5; d_gene: NA; abundance: NA; len: 12; CDR3aa: CASSRQREKLFF; CDR3nt: TGTGCCAGCAGCCGGCAGCGAGAAAAACTGTTTTTT
j_gene: TRBJ1-1; v_gene: TRBV9; d_gene: NA; abundance: NA; len: 15; CDR3aa: CASSKSPVMNTEAFF; CDR3nt: TGTGCCAGCAGCAAGAGTCCCGTCATGAACACTGAAGCTTTCTTT
j_gene: TRBJ2-7; v_gene: TRBV29-1; d_gene: NA; abundance: NA; len: 11; CDR3aa: CSAQQGYEQYF; CDR3nt: TGCTCCGCTCAGCAGGGCTACGAGCAGTACTTC
j_gene: TRBJ1-1; v_gene: TRBV18; d_gene: TRBD1; abundance: NA; len: 15; CDR3aa: CASSPGTGSGTEAFF; CDR3nt: TGTGCCAGCTCACCGGGGACAGGGTCGGGCACTGAAGCTTTCTTT
j_gene: TRBJ1-5; v_gene: TRBV30; d_gene: TRBD1; abundance: NA; len: 13; CDR3aa: CAWDRAGNQPQHF; CDR3nt: TGTGCCTGGGACAGGGCCGGCAATCAGCCCCAGCATTTT
j_gene: TRBJ1-1; v_gene: TRBV18; d_gene: NA; abundance: NA; len: 13; CDR3aa: CASSTVGGTEAFF; CDR3nt: TGTGCCAGCTCAACCGTGGGGGGTACTGAAGCTTTCTTT
j_gene: TRBJ1-1; v_gene: TRBV5-4; d_gene: NA; abundance: NA; len: 13; CDR3aa: CASSPDQGTEAFF; CDR3nt: TGTGCCAGCAGCCCTGATCAAGGCACTGAAGCTTTCTTT
j_gene: TRBJ1-5; v_gene: TRBV7-2; d_gene: TRBD1; abundance: NA; len: 16; CDR3aa: CASRQNSGTGGQPQHF; CDR3nt: TGTGCCAGCAGACAAAATTCCGGGACAGGAGGGCAGCCCCAGCATTTT
j_gene: TRBJ2-3; v_gene: TRBV27; d_gene: TRBD1; abundance: NA; len: 18; CDR3aa: CATLPPLRTGGFTDTQYF; CDR3nt: TGTGCCACCCTCCCTCCTCTCCGGACAGGGGGCTTCACAGATACGCAGTATTTT
j_gene: TRBJ1-1; v_gene: TRBV12-3/TRBV12-4; d_gene: NA; abundance: NA; len: 10; CDR3aa: CAVGSFEAFF; CDR3nt: TGTGCCGTCGGGTCCTTTGAAGCTTTCTTT
j_gene: TRBJ2-1; v_gene: TRBV4-1; d_gene: NA; abundance: NA; len: 13; CDR3aa: CASSQPLDIEQFF; CDR3nt: TGCGCCAGCAGCCAGCCCCTCGATATCGAGCAGTTCTTC
j_gene: TRBJ1-6; v_gene: TRBV9; d_gene: TRBD1; abundance: NA; len: 17; CDR3aa: CASSPRPAGQGTSPLHF; CDR3nt: TGTGCCAGCAGCCCCCGGCCCGCGGGACAGGGGACTTCACCCCTCCACTTT
j_gene: TRBJ1-1; v_gene: TRBV9; d_gene: NA; abundance: NA; len: 16; CDR3aa: CASRALGGPGDTEAFF; CDR3nt: TGTGCCAGCAGAGCCCTGGGCGGCCCCGGGGACACTGAAGCTTTCTTT
j_gene: TRBJ1-1; v_gene: TRBV28; d_gene: NA; abundance: NA; len: 15; CDR3aa: CASNFPGSQNTEAFF; CDR3nt: TGTGCCAGCAACTTTCCTGGCTCCCAGAACACTGAAGCTTTCTTT